This is a list of T cell receptor beta chains from one sample in a study of identifying expanded T cells in peripheral blood. Only in-frame clones appear in the TCRdb table, and some are missing; sequencing was by immunoSEQ multiplex PCR. Of more than 75,000 clones listed, more than 75% are singletons. Sequencing used blood. The receptors shown here come from a person between 18 and 69 years old in good health. Each CDR3 is given with its conserved first and last residue. Fields, in order: D gene, clone size, J gene, V gene, CDR3 protein, CDR3 DNA. D genes are given only for firm matches. Size values are once, few and many counts, or a class for expanded clones, and some rows have none.

.	.	TRBJ1-3	TRBV19	CASSIPGSGNTIYF	TGTGCCAGTAGTATTCCGGGCTCTGGAAACACCATATATTTT
.	.	TRBJ2-3	TRBV5-4	CATQRDSRRGDTQYF	TGTGCCACCCAACGGGACTCCCGACGGGGAGATACGCAGTATTTT
.	.	TRBJ2-7	TRBV10-3	CAISETDSYEQYF	TGTGCCATCAGTGAGACGGACTCCTACGAGCAGTACTTC
.	.	TRBJ2-7	TRBV28	CASTNSNYEQYF	TGTGCCAGCACTAACAGCAACTACGAGCAGTACTTC
.	.	TRBJ2-2	TRBV11-3	CASSLGVDITGELFF	TGTGCCAGCAGCTTAGGAGTCGACATCACCGGGGAGCTGTTTTTT
.	few	TRBJ1-1	TRBV27	CASSGWSGRNTEAFF	TGTGCCAGCAGTGGTTGGTCTGGGAGAAACACTGAAGCTTTCTTT
.	.	TRBJ2-4	TRBV14	CASSRLDGVAKNIQYF	TGTGCCAGCAGCCGGCTTGACGGGGTAGCCAAAAACATTCAGTACTTC
.	.	TRBJ2-7	TRBV4-3	CASSRGRDSSYEQYF	TGCGCCAGCAGTCGAGGGCGGGACAGCTCCTACGAGCAGTACTTC
.	.	TRBJ2-1	TRBV7-2	CASSWGPLAKDEQFF	TGTGCCAGCAGCTGGGGACCTCTTGCTAAGGATGAGCAGTTCTTC
.	.	TRBJ2-2	TRBV4-3	CASSQIFDTGELFF	TGCGCCAGCAGCCAAATATTTGACACCGGGGAGCTGTTTTTT
.	.	TRBJ2-7	TRBV6-1	CASSATEYRATYYEQYF	TGTGCCAGCAGTGCCACAGAATACCGGGCCACATACTACGAGCAGTACTTC
.	.	TRBJ1-2	TRBV30	CAWSVLPLGGYTF	TGTGCCTGGAGTGTATTGCCCCTCGGAGGCTACACCTTC
.	.	TRBJ1-6	TRBV28	CASSRRPGDLHF	TGTGCCAGCAGCAGAAGACCAGGGGACCTCCACTTT
.	.	TRBJ1-1	TRBV30	CAWSRRNTEAFF	TGTGCCTGGAGTCGACGGAACACTGAAGCTTTCTTT
TRBD2	.	TRBJ2-1	TRBV5-1	CASSLVASGELTYNEQFF	TGCGCCAGCAGCTTGGTGGCTAGCGGGGAACTAACCTACAATGAGCAGTTCTTC
.	.	TRBJ1-2	TRBV5-4	CASRLGGNYGYTF	TGTGCCAGCAGACTAGGGGGTAACTATGGCTACACCTTC
.	.	TRBJ2-5	TRBV5-4	CASSLGHSQETQYF	TGTGCCAGCAGCTTGGGGCATTCCCAAGAGACCCAGTACTTC
.	.	TRBJ2-7	TRBV6-6	CASSYGSGPEGYEQYF	TGTGCCAGCAGTTACGGGTCCGGGCCTGAGGGCTACGAGCAGTACTTC
.	.	TRBJ1-5	TRBV6-1	CASSENAGDFLPLPNQPQHF	TGTGCCAGCAGTGAAAATGCAGGGGACTTCCTTCCCCTGCCGAATCAGCCCCAGCATTTT
.	.	TRBJ1-4	TRBV9	CASSGRGGTNEKLFF	TGTGCCAGCAGCGGCCGAGGGGGGACTAATGAAAAACTGTTTTTT
.	.	TRBJ1-2	TRBV11-2	CASSLDLGRGRFSYGYTF	TGTGCCAGCAGCTTAGATTTGGGCAGGGGAAGGTTTAGCTATGGCTACACCTTC
.	once	TRBJ1-1	TRBV7-9	CASSPSIGGAGRHEAFF	TGTGCCAGCAGCCCCTCCATCGGGGGGGCAGGGCGACATGAAGCTTTCTTT
.	.	TRBJ2-1	TRBV7-2	CASSSLNYNEQFF	TGTGCCAGCAGCTCGCTCAACTACAATGAGCAGTTCTTC
TRBD1	.	TRBJ2-3	TRBV11-2	CASSLGPLGQDKGTDTQYF	TGTGCCAGCAGCTTAGGACCCTTAGGACAGGATAAAGGCACAGATACGCAGTATTTT
.	.	TRBJ2-7	TRBV4-1	CASSQDQIHLHEQYF	TGCGCCAGCAGCCAAGACCAAATTCACCTCCACGAGCAGTACTTC
.	.	TRBJ1-6	TRBV5-4	CASSLVQGSNNSPLHF	TGTGCCAGCAGCTTGGTTCAGGGGTCCAATAATTCACCCCTCCACTTT
.	.	TRBJ1-1	TRBV5-4	CASSSHRSPGAFF	TGTGCCAGCAGCTCACACAGGAGCCCGGGGGCTTTCTTT
.	.	TRBJ1-1	TRBV27	CASSLQGNTEAFF	TGTGCCAGCAGTTTACAGGGGAACACTGAAGCTTTCTTT
.	.	TRBJ1-1	TRBV5-1	CASSFGEGGTNTEAFF	TGCGCCAGCAGCTTTGGGGAGGGTGGAACGAACACTGAAGCTTTCTTT
.	.	TRBJ1-2	TRBV2	CASTRGVQDINYTF	TGTGCCAGCACCCGTGGGGTGCAGGACATAAACTACACCTTC
.	.	TRBJ2-7	TRBV2	CASNFFYRSSSYEQYF	TGTGCCAGCAATTTCTTCTACCGATCGAGCTCCTACGAGCAGTACTTC
TRBD1	.	TRBJ2-2	TRBV19	CASTLTGGRELFF	TGTGCCAGTACCCTGACAGGGGGAAGGGAGCTGTTTTTT
.	.	TRBJ1-6	TRBV18	CASSPTKTGVSSPLHF	TGTGCCAGCTCACCTACCAAGACAGGAGTATCTTCACCCCTCCACTTT
.	once	TRBJ2-5	TRBV10-3	CAISEARESSKRETQYF	TGTGCCATCAGTGAGGCGAGGGAGAGCTCAAAAAGAGAGACCCAGTACTTC
.	.	TRBJ2-1	TRBV9	CASSAAGTDYNEQFF	TGTGCCAGCAGCGCCGCGGGGACAGATTACAATGAGCAGTTCTTC
.	.	TRBJ1-2	TRBV19	CASRAGVTEWGYTF	TGTGCCAGCAGGGCAGGGGTTACCGAGTGGGGCTACACCTTC
TRBD2	.	TRBJ2-5	TRBV9	CASSATGLGETQYF	TGTGCCAGCAGCGCGACGGGACTAGGCGAGACCCAGTACTTC
.	.	TRBJ1-5	TRBV29-1	CSVEGGPNQPQHF	TGCAGCGTTGAAGGCGGTCCTAATCAGCCCCAGCATTTT
TRBD1	.	TRBJ1-2	TRBV7-9	CASSPGTGFYGYTF	TGTGCCAGCAGCCCCGGGACAGGGTTCTATGGCTACACCTTC
.	.	TRBJ2-1	TRBV19	CASSVQQGAYNEQFF	TGTGCCAGTAGTGTGCAACAGGGTGCCTACAATGAGCAGTTCTTC
.	.	TRBJ1-5	TRBV6-5	CASSVQGNGNQPQHF	TGTGCCAGCAGTGTACAGGGTAATGGCAATCAGCCCCAGCATTTT
.	once	TRBJ2-7	TRBV7-7	CASSSGLSSSYEQYF	TGTGCCAGCAGCTCGGGACTTTCGAGCTCCTACGAGCAGTACTTC
.	once	TRBJ2-3	TRBV7-9	CATTLRGGSPDTQYF	TGTGCCACTACGTTGAGGGGGGGCTCTCCAGATACGCAGTATTTT
.	.	TRBJ1-2	TRBV4-1	CASSQDAARDFKVNGYTF	TGCGCCAGCAGCCAAGATGCGGCCAGGGATTTCAAAGTGAATGGCTACACCTTC
.	.	TRBJ1-2	TRBV7-2	CASSPTGYGYTF	TGTGCCAGCAGCCCCACAGGGTATGGCTACACCTTC
.	.	TRBJ2-7	TRBV18	CASSPTGADEQYF	TGTGCCAGCTCACCAACGGGGGCGGACGAGCAGTACTTC
.	few	TRBJ2-7	TRBV7-9	CASRPQITSYEQYF	TGTGCCAGCAGACCACAGATCACCTCCTACGAGCAGTACTTC
.	.	TRBJ2-7	TRBV4-3	CASSQKTGIYEQYF	TGCGCCAGCAGCCAAAAGACAGGAATCTACGAGCAGTACTTC
TRBD1	.	TRBJ1-4	TRBV30	CAWDRAGTGGEKLFF	TGTGCCTGGGACCGGGCCGGGACAGGCGGTGAAAAACTGTTTTTT
.	.	TRBJ1-4	TRBV28	CASSSRTAWVREKLFF	TGTGCCAGCAGTTCAAGGACAGCCTGGGTTCGTGAAAAACTGTTTTTT
.	.	TRBJ1-5	TRBV21-1	CASSGRDRANQPQHF	TGTGCCAGCAGCGGCCGGGACAGGGCTAATCAGCCCCAGCATTTT